Below are 24 T cell receptor beta chains sequenced from a single sample in a study of T-cell reconstitution after alpha-beta-depleted transplantation in children. Unique molecular identifiers were built into the TCRbeta library. Each CDR3 protein gets one entry after TCRdb re-called the PCR reads with MiXCR. Counted here are about 72,000 distinct CDR3 sequences, about 7% occurring once; the ten biggest clones make up around 2.6%. Source: PBMCs from the stem cell graft donor, taken from the stem cell graft. These receptors all stem from a human donor who donated a stem cell graft to a child with acute lymphoblastic leukemia.

This clonotype was recorded at least ten times. This chain connects TRBV12-3 or TRBV12-4 to TRBJ2-6, with D hard to call. This CDR3 has 15 residues. Trimming took off 1 base at V and 2 bases at J, with 6 bases between the two ends. CDR3 sequence reads: CASSLGVAGANVLTF. CDR3 sequence (DNA): TGTGCCAGCAGTTTAGGGGTAGCTGGGGCCAACGTCCTGACTTTC.

This clonotype occurred many times. The chain carries TRBV12-3 or TRBV12-4 and TRBJ2-2; tentative D call: TRBD1 (7 bases). V was clipped by 3 bases and J by 5 bases, with 10 bases between them. The CDR3 extends over 14 amino acids. The CDR3 reads CASSFQGGTGELFF. CDR3 DNA: TGTGCCAGCAGTTTTCAGGGGGGAACCGGGGAGCTGTTTTTT.

This clonotype was observed at least ten times. The chain uses TRBV6-1 and TRBJ2-6; D is uncertain. Germline lookup yields CDR1 MNHNS and CDR2 SASEGT. This CDR3 is 15 amino acids long. With 2 bases removed from V and 4 bases from J, the gap between germline ends came to 9 bases. The DNA for the CDR3 is TGTGCCAGCAGTGAATTAATTGAAGGGGCCAACGTCCTGACTTTC. It encodes CASSELIEGANVLTF.

In its sample, this clonotype was seen many times. The chain uses TRBV20-1 and TRBJ2-7, with D hard to call. V lost 6 bases, J lost 0 bases, and 9 bases lay in between. Germline assignment: CDR1 DFQATT and CDR2 SNEGSKA (reference sequence). This CDR3 contains 12 residues. CDR3 protein: CSARQVSYEQYF. For the CDR3, the DNA is TGCAGTGCCAGACAAGTCTCCTACGAGCAGTACTTC.

Ten or more counts support this clonotype. J is TRBJ1-1 and V is TRBV4-2; 7 bases line up with TRBD1. In germline, CDR1 is LGHNA, CDR2 YNFKEQ. After removal of 2 bases from V and 3 bases from J, the junction contained 3 bases not matched to a gene. The CDR3 sequence is 14 residues long. The CDR3 region has the DNA TGTGCCAGCAGCCAAACAGGGGATGACACTGAAGCTTTCTTT. Translation gives CASSQTGDDTEAFF.

This clonotype was picked up many times. This chain links TRBV5-1 with TRBJ1-3, with 9 bases that match TRBD1. The CDR3 has 15 residues. The germline V gene encodes CDR1 SGHRS and CDR2 YFSETQ. V dropped 0 bases and J dropped 4; count of bases not matched to a gene: 2. CDR3 residues: CASSLAGQGGNTIYF. In nucleotides, the CDR3 is TGCGCCAGCAGCTTGGCCGGACAGGGGGGAAACACCATATATTTT.

This clonotype has ten or more counts. The chain combines TRBV4-2 with TRBJ2-3; 7 positions agree with TRBD2. V shed 1 base, J shed 3 bases, and the junction held 4 bases outside the gene matches. Germline V lookup: CDR1 LGHNA, CDR2 YNFKEQ. This CDR3 is 15 amino acids long. The CDR3 region is CASSQGGGSTDTQYF. The CDR3 nucleotides read TGTGCCAGCAGCCAAGGGGGGGGATCGACAGATACGCAGTATTTT.

This clonotype has a count of ten or more. The chain joins TRBV4-1 to TRBJ2-7; D is undetermined. Germline assignment: CDR1 MGHRA and CDR2 YSYEKL. The V gene lost 4 bases and the J gene lost 3 bases, with 13 bases spanning the gap. CDR3 length: 14 amino acids. The CDR3 reads CASSPQTSYYEQYF. The CDR3 DNA reads TGCGCCAGCAGCCCGCAGACATCCTACTACGAGCAGTACTTC.

This clonotype occurred many times. The chain combines TRBV10-3 with TRBJ1-2; 9 bases align to TRBD1. Germline CDR1 and CDR2: ENHRY and SYGVKD. V gave up 2 bases and J gave up 7 bases; unmatched junction bases: 2. CDR3 length equals 13 residues. In DNA form, the CDR3 reads TGTGCCATCAGTGAGGACAGGGGGACTGGCTACACCTTC. It specifies CAISEDRGTGYTF.

At least ten counts were recorded for this clonotype. This chain uses TRBV5-1 with TRBJ2-1, with D maybe TRBD1 (8 bases). The CDR3 has 15 amino acids. Trimming stripped 0 bases from V and 4 bases from J, with 11 bases between. Germline V CDR1 and CDR2: SGHRS, YFSETQ. CDR3 sequence (DNA): TGCGCCAGCAGCTTGGACAGGGGGGGGTACAATGAGCAGTTCTTC. Encoded protein: CASSLDRGGYNEQFF.

This clonotype was seen ten or more times. The junction and the germline gene differ at one end; a read error may be behind it. The V call is TRBV7-8, the J call TRBJ1-1; D gene ambiguous. Germline V lookup: CDR1 SGHVS, CDR2 FQNEAQ. This CDR3 comprises 17 residues. CDR3 region: CSSSLIPPGQRNTEAFF. The CDR3 DNA reads TGTTCCAGCAGCTTGATCCCCCCTGGGCAGCGGAACACTGAAGCTTTCTTT.

This clonotype was recorded at least ten times. V is TRBV19 and J is TRBJ2-2, with a weak D call TRBD2 (5 bases). Deletions cut 6 bases from V and 7 bases from J, with 15 bases between. The CDR3 totals 14 residues. Germline V gene data show CDR1 as LNHDA and CDR2 as SQIVND (reference sequence). CDR3 nucleotide sequence: TGTGCCAGTAGCACCCGGCCGGGGATCGGGGAGCTGTTTTTT. Protein: CASSTRPGIGELFF. The entire variable domain, with the rest obtained from reference TRBV19 and TRBJ2-2, is as follows: DGGITQSPKYLFRKEGQNVTLSCEQNLNHDAMYWYRQDPGQGLRLIYYSQIVNDFQKGDIAEGYSVSREKKESFPLTVTSAQKNPTAFYLCASSTRPGIGELFFGEGSRLTVL.

Ten or more counts support this clonotype. The chain links TRBV5-6 to TRBJ1-5; a weak D match, TRBD1 (5 bases). Germline V gene lookup returns CDR1 SGHDT and CDR2 YYEEEE. Deletions cut 4 bases from V and 5 bases from J, with 16 bases between. The CDR3 has 15 residues. The CDR3 sequence: CASSARSGLHQPQHF. The DNA for the CDR3 is TGTGCCAGCAGCGCCCGCTCAGGGTTACATCAGCCCCAGCATTTT.

This clonotype was seen only once. The chain couples TRBV10-2 to TRBJ2-4; 8 nucleotides align to TRBD1. The CDR3 totals 19 residues. V shed 5 bases and J 0 bases; nucleotides not matched to a gene: 15. Germline CDR1 and CDR2: WSHSY and SAAADI. The CDR3 DNA reads TGCGCCAGCAGTAAAGCAGGGGGCATAGGAGTGGGAGCCAAAAACATTCAGTACTTC. As protein: CASSKAGGIGVGAKNIQYF.

This clonotype was seen many times. The V and J genes are TRBV9 and TRBJ2-3; D tentatively fits TRBD1 or TRBD2 (5 bases each). Between the trimmed V and J ends, which lost 7 bases and 2 bases, there was a span of 8 bases. CDR1 and CDR2 from the germline V gene are SGDLS and YYNGEE. The CDR3 runs 12 residues. In nucleotides, the CDR3 is TGTGCCAGCGGGGGAGACACAGATACGCAGTATTTT. It yields the protein CASGGDTDTQYF.

This clonotype was picked up many times. The V gene is TRBV7-2, the J gene TRBJ2-7; D may be TRBD1 or TRBD2 (6 bases each). The germline V gene encodes CDR1 SGHTA and CDR2 FQGNSA. Trimming took 0 bases from V and 4 from J, leaving 10 bases between them. The CDR3 consists of 14 residues. CDR3: CASSLAGGAYEQYF. CDR3 DNA: TGTGCCAGCAGCTTAGCGGGGGGCGCATACGAGCAGTACTTC.

The chain uses TRBV6-2 or TRBV6-3 and TRBJ1-5; no clear D gene. This CDR3 is 17 amino acids long. Looked up from germline, CDR1 is MNHEY and CDR2 is SVGEGT. Trimming took off 0 bases at V and 5 bases at J, with 17 bases between the two ends. This CDR3 reads CASSYSLSLAVHQPQHF. CDR3 sequence (DNA): TGTGCCAGCAGTTACTCACTTTCTCTCGCCGTCCATCAGCCCCAGCATTTT.

This clonotype was counted many times. This sequence joins TRBV29-1 and TRBJ2-1; D remains ambiguous. The germline CDR1 and CDR2 sequences are SQVTM and ANQGSEA. The CDR3 runs 13 residues. The V gene lost 0 bases and the J gene lost 7 bases, with 10 bases spanning the gap. CDR3 coding DNA: TGCAGCGTTGAAGATGGGCTGGGAAATGAGCAGTTCTTC. It specifies CSVEDGLGNEQFF.

CDR3 nucleotide sequence: TGTGCCAGCAGCCCCAGGAGAGGAAGCGGGGACGGGACAGATACGCAGTATTTT. This encodes CASSPRRGSGDGTDTQYF. The rearrangement links TRBV7-3 to TRBJ2-3, with 7 bases matching TRBD2. V was pared by 5 bases and J by 3 bases, with 17 bases of the junction left unmatched. The CDR3 consists of 18 residues. CDR1 and CDR2 (germline): SGHTA, FQGTGA.

This clonotype has ten or more counts. This chain uses TRBV9 with TRBJ2-7; weak D call: TRBD1 (6 bases). Germline V lookup: CDR1 SGDLS, CDR2 YYNGEE. Trimming took 2 bases from V and 7 from J, leaving 19 bases between them. This CDR3 region has 15 residues. The CDR3 spells CASSVAGRGFTEQYF. The CDR3 DNA reads as TGTGCCAGCAGCGTCGCGGGCAGGGGATTTACTGAGCAGTACTTC.

This clonotype was counted many times. The V and J genes are TRBV5-1 and TRBJ1-4; TRBD1 matches 9 bases. From germline, CDR1 is SGHRS and CDR2 YFSETQ. V trimming: 4 bases; J trimming: 6 bases; junction bases outside the gene matches: 7. This CDR3 comprises 15 residues. CDR3 protein: CASSPQGQGYEKLFF. The CDR3 bases are TGCGCCAGCAGCCCCCAGGGACAGGGTTATGAAAAACTGTTTTTT.

This clonotype has a count of ten or more. The J gene is TRBJ1-6, the V gene TRBV9; possibly TRBD1 for D (5 bases). Germline values: CDR1 SGDLS, CDR2 YYNGEE. The ends were cut back, 0 bases at V and 9 bases at J, with 13 bases in the middle. The CDR3 contains 15 residues. In DNA form, the CDR3 reads TGTGCCAGCAGCGTAGGATCCGGGGGGTCTTCACCCCTCCACTTT. This encodes CASSVGSGGSSPLHF.

There are many counts of this clonotype. This chain joins TRBV15 and TRBJ2-1; no firm D call. This CDR3 contains 13 residues. CDR1 and CDR2 (germline): LNHNV, YYDKDF (reference sequence). V dropped 2 bases and J dropped 9 bases, with 11 bases sitting between them. The chain's CDR3 is CATSRTGPSEQFF. The CDR3 DNA follows: TGTGCCACCAGCAGAACCGGACCCAGTGAGCAGTTCTTC. Full variable domain (rest looked up from reference TRBV15 and TRBJ2-1): DAMVIQNPRYQVTQFGKPVTLSCSQTLNHNVMYWYQQKSSQAPKLLFHYYDKDFNNEADTPDNFQSRRPNTSFCFLDIRSPGLGDTAMYLCATSRTGPSEQFFGPGTRLTVL.

This chain links TRBV12-3 or TRBV12-4 with TRBJ2-5; 9 nucleotides align to TRBD1. V shed 1 base and J 1 base; nucleotides not matched to a gene: 4. The length of the CDR3 is 16 residues. CDR3 coding DNA: TGTGCCAGCAGTTTAGAAAGGACAGGGGCCCAAGAGACCCAGTACTTC. Encoded protein: CASSLERTGAQETQYF.